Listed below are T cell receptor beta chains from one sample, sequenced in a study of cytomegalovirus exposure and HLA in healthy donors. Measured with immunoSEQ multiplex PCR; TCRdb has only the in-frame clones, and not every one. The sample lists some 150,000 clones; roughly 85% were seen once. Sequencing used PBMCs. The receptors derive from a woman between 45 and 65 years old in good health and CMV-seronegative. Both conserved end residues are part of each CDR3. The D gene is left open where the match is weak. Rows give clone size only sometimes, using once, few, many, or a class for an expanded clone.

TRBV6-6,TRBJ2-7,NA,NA,CASSYSRGGKPYEQYF,TGTGCCAGCAGTTACTCGAGGGGGGGCAAGCCGTACGAGCAGTACTTC
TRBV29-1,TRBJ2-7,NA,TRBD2,CSVGLAPGYEQYF,TGCAGCGTTGGACTAGCTCCTGGGTACGAGCAGTACTTC
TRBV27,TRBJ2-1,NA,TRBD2,CASSPGLAGVIVYNEQFF,TGTGCCAGCAGCCCGGGACTAGCGGGAGTAATTGTCTACAATGAGCAGTTCTTC
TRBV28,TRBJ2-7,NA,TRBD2,CASSSLAGGPYEQYF,TGTGCCAGCAGTTCCTTAGCGGGAGGGCCCTACGAGCAGTACTTC
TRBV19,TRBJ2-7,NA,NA,CASRASAGRNEQYF,TGTGCCAGTAGAGCATCTGCGGGTCGAAACGAGCAGTACTTC
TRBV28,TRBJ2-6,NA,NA,CASTPPAGTSGANVLTF,TGTGCCAGCACTCCACCTGCGGGAACCTCTGGGGCCAACGTCCTGACTTTC
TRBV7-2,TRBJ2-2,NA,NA,CASSLPRARVGELFF,TGTGCCAGCAGCTTACCCCGGGCGAGGGTCGGGGAGCTGTTTTTT
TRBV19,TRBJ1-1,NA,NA,CASRGVYAEAFF,TGTGCCAGTAGAGGAGTCTACGCTGAAGCTTTCTTT
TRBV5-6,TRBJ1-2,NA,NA,CASTSVGGGYGYTF,TGTGCCAGCACCTCGGTGGGGGGGGGCTATGGCTACACCTTC
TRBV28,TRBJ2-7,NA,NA,CASSPRGRGSREQYF,TGTGCCAGCAGTCCGAGAGGGCGCGGGTCCCGGGAGCAGTACTTC
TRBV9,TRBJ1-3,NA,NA,CASSAGERDTIYF,TGTGCCAGCAGCGCCGGGGAGCGGGACACCATATATTTT
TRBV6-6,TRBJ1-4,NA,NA,CASSYSRWTNEKLFF,TGTGCCAGCAGTTACTCGAGGTGGACTAATGAAAAACTGTTTTTT
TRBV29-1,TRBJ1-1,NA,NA,CSVGFRRPVAFF,TGCAGCGTGGGCTTTCGGAGGCCGGTAGCTTTCTTT
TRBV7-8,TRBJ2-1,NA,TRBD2,CASSLVTSGGHYNEQFF,TGTGCCAGCAGCTTAGTAACTAGCGGGGGACACTACAATGAGCAGTTCTTC
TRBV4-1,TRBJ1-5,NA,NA,CASSHRLPQHF,TGCGCCAGCAGCCACAGACTGCCCCAGCATTTT
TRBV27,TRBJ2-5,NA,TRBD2,CASSPRGGEDEQYF,TGTGCCAGCAGTCCCCGCGGGGGGGAGGATGAGCAGTACTTC
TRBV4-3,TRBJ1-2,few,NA,CASSLLSGGDYGYTF,TGCGCCAGCAGCCTCCTATCCGGGGGTGACTATGGCTACACCTTC
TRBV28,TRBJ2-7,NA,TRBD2,CASEELAGGPINEQYF,TGTGCCAGCGAGGAACTAGCGGGGGGACCCATCAACGAGCAGTACTTC
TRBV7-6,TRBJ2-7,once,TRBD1,CASSLGMGTGSYEQYF,TGTGCCAGCAGCTTAGGTATGGGGACAGGGTCCTACGAGCAGTACTTC
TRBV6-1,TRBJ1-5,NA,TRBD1,CASSGTGGGNQPQHF,TGTGCCAGCAGTGGGACAGGGGGGGGCAATCAGCCCCAGCATTTT
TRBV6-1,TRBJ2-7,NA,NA,CASSEDKGDYEQYF,TGTGCCAGCAGTGAAGATAAGGGGGACTACGAGCAGTACTTC
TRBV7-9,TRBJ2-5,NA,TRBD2,CASSQSGSSETQYF,TGTGCCAGCAGCCAAAGCGGGAGCTCAGAGACCCAGTACTTC
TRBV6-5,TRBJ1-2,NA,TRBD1,CASLPSGTGGAGYTF,TGTGCCAGCCTCCCGTCCGGGACAGGGGGCGCTGGCTACACCTTC
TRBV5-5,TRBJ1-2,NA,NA,CASSLAPLGQIFYGYTF,TGTGCCAGCAGCTTGGCCCCCTTGGGGCAGATCTTCTATGGCTACACCTTC
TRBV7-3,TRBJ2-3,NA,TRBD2,CASSSLGVAGGTDTQYF,TGTGCCAGCAGCTCCCTGGGGGTAGCGGGAGGAACAGATACGCAGTATTTT
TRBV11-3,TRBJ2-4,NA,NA,CASSSSPTYGNIQYF,TGTGCCAGCAGCTCCTCTCCGACATACGGAAACATTCAGTACTTC
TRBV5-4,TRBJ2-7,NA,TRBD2,CASSLATGREGLEQYF,TGTGCCAGCAGCTTGGCAACAGGGCGGGAGGGCCTCGAGCAGTACTTC
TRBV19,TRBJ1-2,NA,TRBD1,CASSEAGTGYGYTF,TGTGCCAGTAGTGAGGCCGGGACAGGCTATGGCTACACCTTC
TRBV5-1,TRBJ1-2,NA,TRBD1,CASSLLDRGANYGYTF,TGCGCCAGCAGCCTTCTGGACAGGGGAGCTAACTATGGCTACACCTTC
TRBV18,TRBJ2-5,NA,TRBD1,CASSPIAFLTGEETQYF,TGTGCCAGCTCACCTATTGCCTTCCTTACAGGGGAGGAGACCCAGTACTTC
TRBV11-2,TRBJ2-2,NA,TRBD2,CASSLARTSGRAGELFF,TGTGCCAGCAGCTTAGCTCGGACTAGCGGGAGGGCCGGGGAGCTGTTTTTT
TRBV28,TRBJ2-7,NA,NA,CASPPSRQDTYEQYF,TGTGCCAGCCCTCCCTCGAGACAGGATACCTACGAGCAGTACTTC
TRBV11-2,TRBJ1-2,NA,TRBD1,CASSLGQGIGGYTF,TGTGCCAGCAGCTTAGGACAGGGAATCGGTGGCTACACCTTC
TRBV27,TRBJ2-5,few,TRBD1,CASSSGTGGWETQYF,TGTGCCAGCAGTTCGGGAACAGGGGGGTGGGAGACCCAGTACTTC
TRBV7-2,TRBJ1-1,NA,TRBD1,CASSKGDDRGQQAFF,TGTGCCAGCAGCAAGGGGGACGACAGGGGGCAGCAAGCTTTCTTT
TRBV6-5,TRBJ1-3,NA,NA,CASSYSPGPGNTIYF,TGTGCCAGCAGTTACTCCCCGGGTCCAGGAAACACCATATATTTT
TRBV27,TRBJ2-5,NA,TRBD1,CASSLWGTGQETQYF,TGTGCCAGCAGTTTATGGGGGACAGGACAAGAGACCCAGTACTTC
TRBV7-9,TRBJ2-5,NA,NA,CASSLTGWGDETQYF,TGTGCCAGCAGCTTAACGGGTTGGGGAGATGAGACCCAGTACTTC
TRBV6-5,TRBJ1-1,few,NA,CASSDPRVGTEAFF,TGTGCCAGCAGCGATCCCAGGGTTGGCACTGAAGCTTTCTTT